This T cell receptor beta chain was found in a study of post-analysis software for immune sequencing data. Study-wide background: Disease courses included relapsing-remitting, secondary progressive and progressive-relapsing multiple sclerosis.

Comment on this clonotype: Antigen unknown.

Unique molecular identifiers were present in the TCR beta cDNA libraries. One entry per CDR3 protein results from TCRdb running MiXCR on the PCR reads. The sample records 650,000 to 900,000 distinct CDR3 sequences, 46% being singletons. Broader study findings: Normalized Chao1 diversity was significantly reduced in patients versus controls.

This receptor was identified in a girl aged 5 to 17 with multiple sclerosis. Specimen: blood.

CDR3: CASSIGGVENSGANVLTF. The CDR3 nucleotides read TGTGCCAGCAGCATCGGGGGAGTCGAGAACTCTGGGGCCAACGTCCTGACTTTC. V and J are TRBV12-3 or TRBV12-4 and TRBJ2-6, with a possible D match to TRBD2 (6 bases). This CDR3 comprises 18 residues. Trimming stripped 6 bases from V and 0 bases from J, with 18 bases between.